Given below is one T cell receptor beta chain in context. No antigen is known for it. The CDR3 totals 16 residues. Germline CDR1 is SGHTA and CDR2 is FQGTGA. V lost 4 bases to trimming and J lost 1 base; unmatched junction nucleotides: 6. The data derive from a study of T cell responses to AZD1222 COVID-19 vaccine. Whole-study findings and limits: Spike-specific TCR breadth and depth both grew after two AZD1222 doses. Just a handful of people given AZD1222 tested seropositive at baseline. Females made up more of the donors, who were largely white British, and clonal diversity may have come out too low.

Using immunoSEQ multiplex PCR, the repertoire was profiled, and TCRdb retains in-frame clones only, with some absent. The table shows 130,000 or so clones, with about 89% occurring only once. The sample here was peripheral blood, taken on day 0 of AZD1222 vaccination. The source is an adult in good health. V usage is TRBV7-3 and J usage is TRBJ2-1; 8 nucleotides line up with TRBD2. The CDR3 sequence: CASSSQAGVSYNEQFF. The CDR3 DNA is TGTGCCAGCAGCTCCCAAGCGGGAGTATCCTACAATGAGCAGTTCTTC.